This T cell receptor (beta chain) was profiled in a study of T cells in Graves' hyperthyroidism and ophthalmopathy. Study-wide background: Pretreatment peripheral blood was obtained at initial diagnosis. General study findings and limits: Model output signaled ophthalmopathy a median approximately 6 months ahead of onset. Most expanded thyroid clonotypes above 0.001 also appeared in blood.

This clonotype was counted only a few times. Its matching antigen is unknown. There were TCR beta CDR3 regions amplified from RNA transcripts. First-round RT-PCR with HTBI primers amplified the TCR CDR3 region. TCRdb reanalysed the multiplex PCR reads using MiXCR and keeps one entry per CDR3 protein. In the table there are a few hundred thousand distinct CDR3 sequences, approximately 14% of which are singletons. CDR1 is MNHEY, CDR2 SVGEGT, per germline. J was trimmed by 6 bases and V by 5 bases; bases with no gene match: 9. The CDR3 is 17 amino acids. This sequence joins TRBV6-2 or TRBV6-3 and TRBJ2-2; the match to TRBD2 covers 13 bases. The sequencing input was blood. The origin of this receptor is a woman aged 40 to 50 with Graves' ophthalmopathy. CDR3: CASSRSLAGGPAGELFF. The CDR3 DNA is TGTGCCAGCAGTAGATCACTAGCGGGAGGGCCGGCCGGGGAGCTGTTTTTT.